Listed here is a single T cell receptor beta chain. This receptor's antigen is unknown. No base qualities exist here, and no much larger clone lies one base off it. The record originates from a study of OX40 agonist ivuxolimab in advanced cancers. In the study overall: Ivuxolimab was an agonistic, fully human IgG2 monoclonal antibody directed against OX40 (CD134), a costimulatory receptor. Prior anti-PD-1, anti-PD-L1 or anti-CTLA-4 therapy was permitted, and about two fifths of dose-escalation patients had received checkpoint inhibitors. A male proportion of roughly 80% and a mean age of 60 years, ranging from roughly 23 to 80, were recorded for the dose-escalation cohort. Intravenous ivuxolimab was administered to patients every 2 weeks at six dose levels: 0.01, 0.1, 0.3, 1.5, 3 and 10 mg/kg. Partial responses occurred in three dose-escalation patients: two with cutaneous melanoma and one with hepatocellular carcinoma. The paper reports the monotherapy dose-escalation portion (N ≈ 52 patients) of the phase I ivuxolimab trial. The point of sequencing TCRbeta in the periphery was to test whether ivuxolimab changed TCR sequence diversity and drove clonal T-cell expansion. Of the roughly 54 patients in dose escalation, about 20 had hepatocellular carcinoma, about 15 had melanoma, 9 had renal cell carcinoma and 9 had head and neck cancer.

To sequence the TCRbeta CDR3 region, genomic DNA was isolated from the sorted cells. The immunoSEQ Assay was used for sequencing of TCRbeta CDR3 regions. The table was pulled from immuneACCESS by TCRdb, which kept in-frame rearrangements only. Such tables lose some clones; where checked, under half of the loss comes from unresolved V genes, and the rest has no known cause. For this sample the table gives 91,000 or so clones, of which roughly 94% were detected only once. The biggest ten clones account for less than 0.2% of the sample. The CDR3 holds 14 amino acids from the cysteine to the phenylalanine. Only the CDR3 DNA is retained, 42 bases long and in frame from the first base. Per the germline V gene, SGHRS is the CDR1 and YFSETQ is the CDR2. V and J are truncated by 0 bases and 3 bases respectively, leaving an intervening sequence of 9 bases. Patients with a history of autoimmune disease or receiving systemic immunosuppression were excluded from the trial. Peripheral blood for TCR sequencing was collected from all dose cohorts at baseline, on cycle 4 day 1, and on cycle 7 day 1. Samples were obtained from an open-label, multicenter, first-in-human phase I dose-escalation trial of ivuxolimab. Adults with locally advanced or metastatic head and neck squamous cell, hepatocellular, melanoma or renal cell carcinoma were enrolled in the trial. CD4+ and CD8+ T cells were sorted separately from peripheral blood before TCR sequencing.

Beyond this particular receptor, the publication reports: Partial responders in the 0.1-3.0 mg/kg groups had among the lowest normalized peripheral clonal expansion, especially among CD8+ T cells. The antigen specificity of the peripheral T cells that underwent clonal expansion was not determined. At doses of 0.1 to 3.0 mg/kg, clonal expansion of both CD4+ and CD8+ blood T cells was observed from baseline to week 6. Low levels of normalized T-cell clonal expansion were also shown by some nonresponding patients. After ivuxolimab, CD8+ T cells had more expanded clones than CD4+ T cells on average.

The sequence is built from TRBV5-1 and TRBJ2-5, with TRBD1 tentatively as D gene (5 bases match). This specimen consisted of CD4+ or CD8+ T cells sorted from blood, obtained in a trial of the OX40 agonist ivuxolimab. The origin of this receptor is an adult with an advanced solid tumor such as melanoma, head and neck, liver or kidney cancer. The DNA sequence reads TGCGCCAGCAGCTTGGGCAGGGAAAAAGAGACCCAGTACTTC. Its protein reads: CASSLGREKETQYF.